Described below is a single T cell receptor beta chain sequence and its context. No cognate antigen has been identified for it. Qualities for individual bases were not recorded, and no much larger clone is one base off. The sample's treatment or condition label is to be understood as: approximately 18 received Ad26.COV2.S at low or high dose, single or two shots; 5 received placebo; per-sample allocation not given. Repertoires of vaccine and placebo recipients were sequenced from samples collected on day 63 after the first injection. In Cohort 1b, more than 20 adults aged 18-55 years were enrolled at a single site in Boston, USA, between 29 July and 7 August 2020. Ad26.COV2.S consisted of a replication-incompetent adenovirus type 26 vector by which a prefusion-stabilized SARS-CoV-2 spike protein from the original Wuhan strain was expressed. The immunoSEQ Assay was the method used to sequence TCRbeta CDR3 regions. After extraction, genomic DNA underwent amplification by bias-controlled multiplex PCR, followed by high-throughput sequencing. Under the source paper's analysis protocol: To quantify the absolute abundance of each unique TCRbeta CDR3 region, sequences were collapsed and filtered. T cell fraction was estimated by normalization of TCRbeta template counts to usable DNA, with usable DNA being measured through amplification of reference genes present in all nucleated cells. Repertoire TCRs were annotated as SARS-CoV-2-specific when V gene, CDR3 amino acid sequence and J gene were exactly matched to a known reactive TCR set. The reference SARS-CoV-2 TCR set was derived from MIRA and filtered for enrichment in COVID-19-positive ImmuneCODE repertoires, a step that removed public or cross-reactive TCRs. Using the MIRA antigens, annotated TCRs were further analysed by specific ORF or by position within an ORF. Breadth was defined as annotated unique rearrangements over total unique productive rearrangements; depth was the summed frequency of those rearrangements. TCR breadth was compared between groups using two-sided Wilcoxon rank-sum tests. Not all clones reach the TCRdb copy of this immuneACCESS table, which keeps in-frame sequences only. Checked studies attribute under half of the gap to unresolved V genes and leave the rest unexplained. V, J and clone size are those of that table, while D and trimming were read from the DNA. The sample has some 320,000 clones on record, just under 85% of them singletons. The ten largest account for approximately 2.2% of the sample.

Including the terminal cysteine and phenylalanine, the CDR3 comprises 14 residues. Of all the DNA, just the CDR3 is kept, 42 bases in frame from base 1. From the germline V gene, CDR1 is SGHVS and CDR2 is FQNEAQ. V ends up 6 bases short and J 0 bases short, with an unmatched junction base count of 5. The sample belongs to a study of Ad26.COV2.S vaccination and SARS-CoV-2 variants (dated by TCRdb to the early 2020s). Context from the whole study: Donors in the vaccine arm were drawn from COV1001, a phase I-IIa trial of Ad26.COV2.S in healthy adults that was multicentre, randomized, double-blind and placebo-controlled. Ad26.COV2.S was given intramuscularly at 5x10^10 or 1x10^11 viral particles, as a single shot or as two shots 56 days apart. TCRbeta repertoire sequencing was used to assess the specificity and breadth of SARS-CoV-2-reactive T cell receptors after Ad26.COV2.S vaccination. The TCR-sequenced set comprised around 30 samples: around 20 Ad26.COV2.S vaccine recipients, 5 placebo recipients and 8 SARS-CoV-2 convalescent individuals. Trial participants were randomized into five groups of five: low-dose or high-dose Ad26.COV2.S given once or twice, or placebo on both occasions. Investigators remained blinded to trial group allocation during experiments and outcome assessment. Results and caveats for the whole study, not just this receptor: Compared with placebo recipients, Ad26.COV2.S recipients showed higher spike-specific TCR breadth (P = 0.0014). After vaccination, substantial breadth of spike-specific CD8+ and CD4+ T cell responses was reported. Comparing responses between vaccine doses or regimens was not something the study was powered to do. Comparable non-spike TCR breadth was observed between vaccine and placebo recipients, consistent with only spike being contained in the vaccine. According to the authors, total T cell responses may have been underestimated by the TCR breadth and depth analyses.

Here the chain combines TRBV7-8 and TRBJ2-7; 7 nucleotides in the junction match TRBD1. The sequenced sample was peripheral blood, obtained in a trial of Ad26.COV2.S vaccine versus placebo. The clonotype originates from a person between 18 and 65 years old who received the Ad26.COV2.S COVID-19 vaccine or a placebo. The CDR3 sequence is CASRSTGSSYEQYF. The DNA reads TGTGCCAGCAGATCGACAGGGAGCTCCTACGAGCAGTACTTC. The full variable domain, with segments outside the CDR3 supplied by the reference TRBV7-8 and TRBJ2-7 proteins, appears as GAGVSQSPRYKVAKRGQDVALRCDPISGHVSLFWYQQALGQGPEFLTYFQNEAQLDKSGLPSDRFFAERPEGSVSTLKIQRTQQEDSAVYLCASRSTGSSYEQYFGPGTRLTVT.